This T cell receptor beta chain was captured in a study of blood T cells in healthy people across ages. The germline CDR1 and CDR2 sequences are MNHNY and SVGAGI (reference sequence). There are 16 residues in the CDR3. The trim removed 10 bases at V and 0 bases at J, leaving 7 bases unmatched. This clonotype came up a few times. Primed by a sample-barcoded 5' primer and a J-beta primer mix, a second PCR proceeded for about 6 to 11 cycles. TCRdb re-called the 5' RACE reads with MiXCR, one entry per CDR3 protein. The sample records over 700,000 distinct CDR3 sequences, roughly 25% being singletons. A further study also used this sample, focusing on T cells of mothers and their children.

Material: blood. The sequence came from a boy between 10 and 17 years old in good health. J is TRBJ2-3 and V is TRBV6-6; 13 positions agree with TRBD2. CDR3 in amino acids: CATMTSGGSSTDTQYF. The CDR3 region has the DNA TGTGCCACTATGACTAGCGGGGGGTCTAGCACAGATACGCAGTATTTT.